This TCR beta chain stems from a study of control samples from healthy donors and cancer patients. The CDR3 spans 12 residues. From germline, CDR1 is SGHRS and CDR2 YFSETQ. Trimming removed 0 bases at V and 6 bases at J, with 5 bases between. Libraries were prepared by immunoSEQ multiplex PCR; TCRdb keeps only in-frame clonotypes and omits some of them. The sample contains 200,000 to 250,000 clones, about 94% of which appear only once. The source material was blood. The gene calls are TRBV5-1 and TRBJ2-3; D remains unclear. The source of this sequence is a middle-aged man in good health. The CDR3 spells CASSLVMDTQYF. In DNA, the CDR3 is TGCGCCAGCAGCTTGGTGATGGATACGCAGTATTTT. Filled out from reference TRBV5-1 and TRBJ2-3, the complete variable domain reads KAGVTQTPRYLIKTRGQQVTLSCSPISGHRSVSWYQQTPGQGLQFLFEYFSETQRNKGNFPGRFSGRQFSNSRSEMNVSTLELGDSALYLCASSLVMDTQYFGPGTRLTVL.